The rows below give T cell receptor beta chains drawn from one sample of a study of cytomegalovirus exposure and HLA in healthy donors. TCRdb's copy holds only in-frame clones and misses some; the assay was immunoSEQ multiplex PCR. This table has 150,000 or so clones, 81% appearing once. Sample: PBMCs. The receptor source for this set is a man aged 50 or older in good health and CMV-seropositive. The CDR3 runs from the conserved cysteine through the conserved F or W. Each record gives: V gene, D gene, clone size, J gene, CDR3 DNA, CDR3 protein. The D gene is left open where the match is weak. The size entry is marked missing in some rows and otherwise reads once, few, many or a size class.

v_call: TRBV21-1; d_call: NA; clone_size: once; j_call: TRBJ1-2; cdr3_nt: TGTGCCAGCACCCGGGACTGTTGCAAAGACGGCTACACCTTC; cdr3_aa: CASTRDCCKDGYTF
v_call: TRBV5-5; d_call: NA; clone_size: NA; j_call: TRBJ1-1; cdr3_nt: TGTGCCAGCCCCTTTCCGGGACAACCCGACACTGAAGCTTTCTTT; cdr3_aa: CASPFPGQPDTEAFF
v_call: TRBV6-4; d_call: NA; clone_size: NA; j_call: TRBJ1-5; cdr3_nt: TGTGCCAGCAGTCCTTATTCGACACTTCAGCCCCAGCATTTT; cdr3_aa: CASSPYSTLQPQHF
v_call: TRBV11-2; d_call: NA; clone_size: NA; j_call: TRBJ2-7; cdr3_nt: TGTGCCAGCAGCTTTAGAGCGCGGTCCTACGAGCAGTACTTC; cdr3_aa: CASSFRARSYEQYF
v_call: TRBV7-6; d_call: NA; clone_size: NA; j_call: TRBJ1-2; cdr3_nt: TGTGCCAGCAGCCCCGGAGTCTATGGCTACACCTTC; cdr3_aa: CASSPGVYGYTF
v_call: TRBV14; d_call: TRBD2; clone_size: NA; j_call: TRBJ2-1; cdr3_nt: TGTGCCAGCGGACTAGCTTTCGAGCAGTTCTTC; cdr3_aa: CASGLAFEQFF
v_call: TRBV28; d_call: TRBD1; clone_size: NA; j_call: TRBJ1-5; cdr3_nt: TGTGCCAGCATTGGGACAGCCCTACTAGGCGGGCCCCAGCATTTT; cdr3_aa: CASIGTALLGGPQHF
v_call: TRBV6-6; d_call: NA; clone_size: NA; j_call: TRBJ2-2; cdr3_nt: TGTGCCAGCATTTCCGGGGGGAACACCGGGGAGCTGTTTTTT; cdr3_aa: CASISGGNTGELFF
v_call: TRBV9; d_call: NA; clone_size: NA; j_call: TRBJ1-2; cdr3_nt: TGTGCCAGCAGCGTAGTCCGGGGGGGGGCTGTCGGTGGCTACACCTTC; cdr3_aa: CASSVVRGGAVGGYTF
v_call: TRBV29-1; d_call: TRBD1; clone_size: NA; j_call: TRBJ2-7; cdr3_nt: TGCAGCGTTGAAGTGGCGGGACAGGGGGCGGGCGAGCAGTACTTC; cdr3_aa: CSVEVAGQGAGEQYF
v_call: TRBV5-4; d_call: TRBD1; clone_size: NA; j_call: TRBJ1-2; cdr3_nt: TGTGCCAGCAGACCTACAGGGGGGAGAGCGAATGGCTACACCTTC; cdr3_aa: CASRPTGGRANGYTF
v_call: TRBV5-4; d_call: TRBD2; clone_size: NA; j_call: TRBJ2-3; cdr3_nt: TGTGCCAGCAGCTTCCCTACAACTAGCGGGGCCTTGTCTAGCACAGATACGCAGTATTTT; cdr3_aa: CASSFPTTSGALSSTDTQYF
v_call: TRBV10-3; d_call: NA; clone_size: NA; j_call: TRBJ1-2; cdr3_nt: TGTGCCATCAGTGAGGCAGTTAACTATGGCTGCACCTTC; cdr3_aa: CAISEAVNYGCTF
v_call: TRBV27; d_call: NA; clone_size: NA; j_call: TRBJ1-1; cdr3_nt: TGTGCCAGCAGTTTATCGGGACTCCTGAACACTGAAGCTTTCTTT; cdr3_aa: CASSLSGLLNTEAFF
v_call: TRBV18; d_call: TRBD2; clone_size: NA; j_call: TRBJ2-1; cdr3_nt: TGTGCCAGCTCACCGAGACTAGCTAATGAGCAGTTCTTC; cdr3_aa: CASSPRLANEQFF
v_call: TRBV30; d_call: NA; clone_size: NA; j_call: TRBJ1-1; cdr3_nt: TGTGCCTGGATGGGGGCCACTGAAGCTTTCTTT; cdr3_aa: CAWMGATEAFF
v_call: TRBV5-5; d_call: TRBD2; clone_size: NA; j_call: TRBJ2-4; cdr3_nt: TGTGCCAGCAGCCCCGGGACTACTTACATTCAGTACTTC; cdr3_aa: CASSPGTTYIQYF
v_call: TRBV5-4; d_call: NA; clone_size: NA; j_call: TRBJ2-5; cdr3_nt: TGTGCCAGCAGCCCCCCCGACGGGCGGGGAGGAGAGACCCAGTACTTC; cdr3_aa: CASSPPDGRGGETQYF
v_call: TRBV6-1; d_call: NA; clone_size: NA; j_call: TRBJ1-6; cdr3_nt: TGTGCCAGCAGTGGGGGACTCAATCCTGGGTCACCCCTCCACTTT; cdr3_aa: CASSGGLNPGSPLHF
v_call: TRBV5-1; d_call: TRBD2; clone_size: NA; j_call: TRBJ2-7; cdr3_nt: TGCGCCAGCAGCTTGGGCTACCCTAGCGGCGAGCAGTACTTC; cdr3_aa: CASSLGYPSGEQYF
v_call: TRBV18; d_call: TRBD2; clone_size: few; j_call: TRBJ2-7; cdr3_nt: TGTGCCAGCTCTCCAGGAAGCGGGAGGGCCGGGAAGCAGTACTTC; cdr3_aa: CASSPGSGRAGKQYF
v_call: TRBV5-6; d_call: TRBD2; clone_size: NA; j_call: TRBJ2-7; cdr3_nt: TGTGCCAGCAGCTTGGAATACGGGAGGCTGGGGGAGCAGTACTTC; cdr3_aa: CASSLEYGRLGEQYF
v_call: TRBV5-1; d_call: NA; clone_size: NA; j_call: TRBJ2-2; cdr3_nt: TGCGCCAGCAGCTCGGAGCGAAACACCGGGGAGCTGTTTTTT; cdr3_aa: CASSSERNTGELFF
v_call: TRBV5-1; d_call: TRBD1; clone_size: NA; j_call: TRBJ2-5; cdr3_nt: TGCGCCAGCAGCTCTCGCCCGGACAGGGGAGAGACCCAGTACTTC; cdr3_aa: CASSSRPDRGETQYF
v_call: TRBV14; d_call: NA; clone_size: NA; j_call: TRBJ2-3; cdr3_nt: TGTGCCAGCAGCCAAAGGCGGGGGCCAACAGATACGCAGTATTTT; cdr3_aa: CASSQRRGPTDTQYF
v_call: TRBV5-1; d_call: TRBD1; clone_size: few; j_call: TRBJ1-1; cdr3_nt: TGCGCCAGCAGCTCCCAGGGGGGGAACACTGAAGCTTTCTTT; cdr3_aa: CASSSQGGNTEAFF
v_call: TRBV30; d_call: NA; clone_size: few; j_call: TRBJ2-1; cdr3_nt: TGTGCCTGGATACGAGGGAGCAATGAGCAGTTCTTC; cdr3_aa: CAWIRGSNEQFF
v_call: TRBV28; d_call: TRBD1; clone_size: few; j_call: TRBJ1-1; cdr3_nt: TGTGCCAGCAGTGGGGACAGCCTCTCCCAAGCTTTCTTT; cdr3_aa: CASSGDSLSQAFF
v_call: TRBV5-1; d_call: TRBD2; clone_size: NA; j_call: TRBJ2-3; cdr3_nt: TGCGCCAGCAGCTTGTGGACTAGCGGTTCAGATACGCAGTATTTT; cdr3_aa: CASSLWTSGSDTQYF
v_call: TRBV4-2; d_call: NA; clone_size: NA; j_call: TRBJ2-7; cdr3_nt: TGTGCCAGCAGCCAAGACCCAGCCCCTAGTGGCGAGCAGTACTTC; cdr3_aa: CASSQDPAPSGEQYF
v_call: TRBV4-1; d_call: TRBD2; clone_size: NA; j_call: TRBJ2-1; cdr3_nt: TGCGCCAGCAGCCAAGGGACTAGCGCATCAAATGAGCAGTTCTTC; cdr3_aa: CASSQGTSASNEQFF
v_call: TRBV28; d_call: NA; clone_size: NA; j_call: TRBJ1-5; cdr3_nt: TGTGCCAGCAGTGACAGTATTTTCAATCAGCCCCAGCATTTT; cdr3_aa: CASSDSIFNQPQHF
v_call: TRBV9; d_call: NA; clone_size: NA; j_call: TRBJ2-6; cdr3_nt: TGTGCCAGCAGCCGCCAGGGGAGCTCTGGGGCCAACGTCCTGACTTTC; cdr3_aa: CASSRQGSSGANVLTF
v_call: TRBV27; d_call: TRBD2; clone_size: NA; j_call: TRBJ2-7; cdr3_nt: TGTGCCAGCAGCAAGATGTCCGGGACTAGGAACTACGAGCAGTACTTC; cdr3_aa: CASSKMSGTRNYEQYF
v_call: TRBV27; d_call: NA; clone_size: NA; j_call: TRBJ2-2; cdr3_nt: TGTGCCAGCAGTTTATCGGGCCAGGTCGGCACCGGGGAGCTGTTTTTT; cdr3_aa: CASSLSGQVGTGELFF